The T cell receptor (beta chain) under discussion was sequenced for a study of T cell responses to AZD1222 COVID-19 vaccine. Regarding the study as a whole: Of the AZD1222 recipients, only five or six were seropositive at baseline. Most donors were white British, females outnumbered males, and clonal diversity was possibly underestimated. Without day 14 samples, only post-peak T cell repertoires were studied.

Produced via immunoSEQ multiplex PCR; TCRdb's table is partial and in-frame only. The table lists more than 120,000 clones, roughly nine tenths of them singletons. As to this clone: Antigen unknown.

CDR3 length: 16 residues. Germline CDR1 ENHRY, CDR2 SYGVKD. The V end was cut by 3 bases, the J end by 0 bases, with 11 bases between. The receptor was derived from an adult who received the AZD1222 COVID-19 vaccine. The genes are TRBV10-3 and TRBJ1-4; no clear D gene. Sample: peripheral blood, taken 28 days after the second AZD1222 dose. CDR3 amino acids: CAISDFGDATNEKLFF. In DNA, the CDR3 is TGTGCCATCAGTGATTTCGGAGACGCAACTAATGAAAAACTGTTTTTT.